This T cell receptor beta chain was recovered during a study of CD8+CD57+ T cells in acquired aplastic anemia. Across the whole study: Isolated CD4+ and CD8+ cells, once sorted, yielded DNA averaging about 3.1 ug.

Genomic DNA, serving as template, underwent TCR beta VDJ and CDR3 profiling. One entry per CDR3 protein, called by TCRdb with MiXCR from the reads. Of around 200,000 distinct CDR3 sequences in the sample, less than 50% were seen once. V dropped 5 bases and J dropped 12 bases, with 23 bases sitting between them. The CDR3 totals 14 residues. Germline CDR1 reads SNHLY; CDR2 reads FYNNEI. The patients chosen for sequencing had shown expansion of CD8+CD57+ cells (detected by flow cytometry). Patients were therapy-naive when their blood was sampled. This clonotype was obtained from a human donor with aplastic anemia. The chain uses TRBV2 and TRBJ2-7; D is unresolved. Specimen: sorted CD4+, CD8+, or CD8+CD57+ T cells (not recorded which) from PBMCs. CDR3 sequence: CASSPARNGNPSYF. The DNA of the CDR3 is TGTGCCAGCAGTCCAGCTAGGAACGGCAATCCCTCGTACTTC.